One sample yielded the 19 T cell receptor beta chains listed below, sequenced in a study of blood T cells in healthy people across ages. Next came a second PCR, run for about 7 to 12 cycles, which used a sample-barcoded 5' primer along with a J-beta primer mix. Via MiXCR, TCRdb re-called the 5' RACE reads, giving one row per CDR3 protein. The table has some 1.4 million distinct CDR3 sequences, 42% seen once. Sample: blood. The receptor source for this set is a woman under 30 in good health.

This chain joins TRBV9 and TRBJ2-5; 11 bases are a match to TRBD1. CDR3 length: 15 amino acids. Germline loops: CDR1 SGDLS, CDR2 YYNGEE. Trimming took 3 bases from V and 5 from J; bases not matched to a gene: 6. In nucleotides, the CDR3 is TGTGCCAGCAGCGGAAGGACAGGGGGCGTGGAGACCCAGTACTTC. It codes for CASSGRTGGVETQYF.

Remarks on this clonotype: A read error is likely, as this CDR3 ends without the conserved phenylalanine or tryptophan. V is TRBV27 and J is TRBJ2-3, with TRBD2 matching over 9 bases. The CDR3 is made up of 15 amino acids. V lost 5 bases to trimming and J lost 8 bases; unmatched junction nucleotides: 11. CDR1 MNHEY and CDR2 SMNVEV come from the germline V gene (reference sequence). CDR3 DNA sequence: TGTGCCAGCAGTCCCCTTGGAGCGGGAGGTGTTACGCAGTATTAT. Protein product: CASSPLGAGGVTQYY.

The rearrangement uses TRBV7-2 and TRBJ1-2, with a possible D match to TRBD1 (6 bases). The CDR3 runs 14 residues. With 4 bases removed from V and 8 bases from J, the gap between germline ends came to 17 bases. Per the germline V gene, CDR1 is SGHTA and CDR2 is FQGNSA. CDR3 loop: CASSSTGIIYGYTF. As DNA, the CDR3 is TGTGCCAGCAGCTCCACAGGGATTATTTACGGCTACACCTTC.

This chain joins TRBV20-1 and TRBJ1-1; 8 nucleotides match TRBD1. The CDR3 totals 11 residues. V gave up 6 bases and J gave up 12 bases; unmatched junction bases: 9. Looked up from germline, CDR1 is DFQATT and CDR2 is SNEGSKA (reference sequence). CDR3 sequence reads: CSAVDRAWPFF. Written as DNA, the CDR3 is TGCAGTGCAGTGGACAGGGCCTGGCCTTTCTTT.

This clonotype occurred a few times. The V call is TRBV24-1, the J call TRBJ1-1; D ambiguous. This CDR3 region has 13 residues. V lost 4 bases to trimming and J lost 1 base, with 6 bases between them. CDR1 is KGHDR and CDR2 is SFDVKD in the germline V gene. CDR3 coding DNA: TGTGCCACCAGTGACCCTGGGAACACTGAAGCTTTCTTT. This encodes CATSDPGNTEAFF.

The chain couples TRBV27 to TRBJ2-7, with D maybe TRBD2 (6 bases). This CDR3 comprises 13 residues. The germline gives CDR1 MNHEY, CDR2 SMNVEV (reference sequence). V was cut by 6 bases and J by 4 bases, with 13 bases left in between. The CDR3 loop is CASRWGLRYEQYF. CDR3 nucleotide sequence: TGTGCCAGCAGGTGGGGACTGCGATACGAGCAGTACTTC.

This rearrangement joins TRBV28 to TRBJ2-7; TRBD2 matches at 10 bases. The CDR3 runs 17 residues. Germline values: CDR1 MDHEN, CDR2 SYDVKM. The trim removed 6 bases at V and 0 bases at J, leaving 11 bases unmatched. Here the CDR3 DNA reads TGTGCCAGCAGAACGCAGCGGGGGGGCTTGAGCTCCTACGAGCAGTACTTC. As protein: CASRTQRGGLSSYEQYF.

This clonotype occurred a few times. The chain uses TRBV20-1 and TRBJ2-7; TRBD1 agrees at 8 bases. The CDR3 length is 13 residues. The germline V gene has CDR1 DFQATT and CDR2 SNEGSKA (reference sequence). V shed 5 bases, J shed 2 bases, and the junction held 5 bases outside the gene matches. CDR3 nucleotides: TGCAGTGCTGGCGGGACAGGCACCTACGAGCAGTACTTC. This codes for CSAGGTGTYEQYF.

This clonotype was seen more than once but under ten times. One end of the junction is discordant with germline, which a read error may explain. This chain links TRBV12-3 or TRBV12-4 with TRBJ2-3, with D unclear. The CDR3 has 14 amino acids. This chain's CDR3 is CASSALRHTDAQYF. The CDR3, as DNA: TGTGCCAGCAGTGCTCTAAGGCACACAGATGCGCAGTATTTT.

This chain uses TRBV7-2 with TRBJ2-7, with 9 bases lining up with TRBD2. The tail of the sequence fits TRBJ2-5 better, so the J call may be wrong. The CDR3 covers 14 residues. Germline lookup yields CDR1 SGHTA and CDR2 FQGNSA. This chain's CDR3 is CASSLLLAGETQYF. In DNA form, the CDR3 reads TGTGCCAGCAGCTTATTACTAGCGGGAGAGACCCAGTACTTC.

This sequence joins TRBV20-1 and TRBJ1-5; no reliable D call. Looked up from germline, CDR1 is DFQATT and CDR2 is SNEGSKA (reference sequence). V was trimmed by 0 bases and J by 7 bases, leaving 7 bases between them. This CDR3 is built from 12 residues. In nucleotides, the CDR3 is TGCAGTGCTAGAGATTCGGGGCAGCCCCAGCATTTT. Encoded protein: CSARDSGQPQHF.

There are many counts of this clonotype. The V gene is TRBV12-3 or TRBV12-4, the J gene TRBJ1-2, with D maybe TRBD1 (5 bases). Trimming pared 4 bases from V and 8 bases from J, leaving 14 bases between. This CDR3 region has 13 residues. CDR3 loop: CASSSGSGSGYTF. For the CDR3, the DNA is TGTGCCAGCAGTTCAGGGTCCGGAAGCGGCTACACCTTC.

The CDR3 coding sequence is TGCAGTGCTCCTAGGGGAGGGGCAAACACCGGGGAGCTGTTTTTT. Residues: CSAPRGGANTGELFF. The genes are TRBV20-1 and TRBJ2-2; 7 nucleotides line up with TRBD2. In germline, CDR1 is DFQATT, CDR2 SNEGSKA (reference sequence). The V gene end was trimmed by 5 bases and the J gene end by 2 bases; junction bases not matched to a gene: 8. This CDR3 spans 15 amino acids.

There are many counts of this clonotype. This chain links TRBV28 with TRBJ1-2; a possible D gene is TRBD1 (5 bases). Germline CDR1 reads MDHEN; CDR2 reads SYDVKM. This CDR3 comprises 12 residues. V was trimmed by 3 bases and J by 8 bases, leaving 10 bases between them. The CDR3 DNA follows: TGTGCCAGCAGTTTGGGAGGGGTAGGCTACACCTTC. This translates into CASSLGGVGYTF.

This chain links TRBV3-1 with TRBJ2-5; no definite D call. This CDR3 region has 15 residues. The germline V and J ends were trimmed by 1 base and 2 bases, with 11 bases remaining between them. CDR1 is LGHDT, CDR2 YNNKEL, per germline (reference sequence). CDR3: CASSQGLGRQETQYF. CDR3 nucleotides: TGTGCCAGCAGCCAAGGCCTCGGACGGCAAGAGACCCAGTACTTC.

This clonotype was picked up many times. The chain links TRBV9 to TRBJ2-5, with D unresolved. Per the germline V gene, CDR1 is SGDLS and CDR2 is YYNGEE. The CDR3 is 14 residues long. V dropped 0 bases and J dropped 1 base, with 7 bases sitting between them. CDR3 nucleotide sequence: TGTGCCAGCAGCGTAGGTGGCAGCCAAGAGACCCAGTACTTC. Protein sequence: CASSVGGSQETQYF.

This chain connects TRBV12-3 or TRBV12-4 to TRBJ2-7, with no clear D. V dropped 8 bases and J dropped 3 bases, with 14 bases sitting between them. CDR3 length: 13 residues. The chain's CDR3 is CASAWRKFYEQYF. CDR3 nucleotide sequence: TGTGCCAGCGCCTGGCGAAAGTTCTACGAGCAGTACTTC.

This clonotype was seen a few times. CDR3 sequence (DNA): TGCGCCAGCAGCCAACCGGGGCGCCAACAAAGGGGGAGCGAGCAGTACTTC. Translation: CASSQPGRQQRGSEQYF. V gene TRBV4-1 combines with J gene TRBJ2-7; TRBD1 might be the D (6 bases). Trimming left V 2 bases short and J 6 bases short, with 23 bases between. The CDR3 has 17 residues. Germline CDR1 and CDR2: MGHRA and YSYEKL.

V is TRBV12-1 and J is TRBJ1-2; no DNA check was done on the table's D call, TRBD1. TRBV12-1 is flagged as a pseudogene. This CDR3 region has 17 residues. CDR3 nucleotide sequence: TGTGCCAGCAGCCTTGCCTCGGGACAGGTAGCTAACTATGGCTACACCTTC. It codes for CASSLASGQVANYGYTF.